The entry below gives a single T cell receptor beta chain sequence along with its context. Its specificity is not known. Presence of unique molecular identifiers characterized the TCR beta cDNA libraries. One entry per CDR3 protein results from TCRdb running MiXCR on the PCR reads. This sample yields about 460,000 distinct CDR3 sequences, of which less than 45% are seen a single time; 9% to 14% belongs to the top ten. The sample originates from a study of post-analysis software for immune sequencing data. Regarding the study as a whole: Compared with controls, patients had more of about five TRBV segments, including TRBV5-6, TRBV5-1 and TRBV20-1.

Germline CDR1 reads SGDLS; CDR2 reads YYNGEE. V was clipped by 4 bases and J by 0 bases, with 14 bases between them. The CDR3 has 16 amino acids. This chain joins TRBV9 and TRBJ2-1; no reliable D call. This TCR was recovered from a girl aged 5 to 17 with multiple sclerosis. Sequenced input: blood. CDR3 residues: CASSPRRPDSYNEQFF. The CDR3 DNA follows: TGTGCCAGCAGCCCACGGCGTCCGGACTCCTACAATGAGCAGTTCTTC.